This T cell receptor beta chain originates from a study of blood T cells in healthy people across ages. Study-level findings and limits: Calculation of diversity from one million T cells yielded estimates considered to be underestimates.

This CDR3 has 13 amino acids. In germline, CDR1 is SQVTM, CDR2 ANQGSEA. Trimming left V 5 bases short and J 4 bases short, with 11 bases between. Using a J-beta primer mix together with a sample-barcoded 5' primer, a second PCR was run for roughly 7 to 11 cycles. MiXCR, applied by TCRdb to the 5' RACE reads, yields one record per CDR3 protein. The sample carries fewer than 800,000 distinct CDR3 sequences, approximately 50% recorded once. In regard to this clonotype: Its target is not known.

The clonotype originates from a woman in her sixties or seventies in good health. The chain employs TRBV29-1 and TRBJ1-4; possibly TRBD1 for D (5 bases). Material: blood. CDR3 bases: TGCAGCGTTACTCGGGGGGTTAATGAAAAACTGTTTTTT. This gives the protein CSVTRGVNEKLFF. The full variable domain, in which reference TRBV29-1 and TRBJ1-4 provide the parts outside the CDR3, is SAVISQKPSRDICQRGTSLTIQCQVDSQVTMMFWYRQQPGQSLTLIATANQGSEATYESGFVIDKFPISRPNLTFSTLTVSNMSPEDSSIYLCSVTRGVNEKLFFGSGTQLSVL.